This TCR beta chain stems from a study of follicular helper T cells after annual influenza vaccination. Whole-study context: For some subjects, blood spans the 2013-2014, 2014-2015 and 2015-2016 annual vaccinations.

This clone appeared a single time. This CDR3 has 15 residues. Unmatched junction bases numbered 7, after V lost 5 bases and J lost 4 bases. CDR1 and CDR2 (germline): MNHEY, SMNVEV (reference sequence). TCRB sequencing was done at Survey resolution level. Sequenced by immunoSEQ multiplex PCR; TCRdb stores in-frame clones only, minus some. This sample carries about 1,400 clones, about 85% of them seen once, and the ten largest clones take roughly 2%. The time point: 2015-2016 season, pre-vaccination. Before and after seasonal inactivated influenza vaccination, adults gave blood for sorting CD4 subsets for sequencing. Non-naive CD4+CXCR5+PD-1+ cTfh were sorted into ICOS+CD38+ and ICOS-CD38- fractions.

This chain links TRBV27 with TRBJ1-5; 8 bases agree with TRBD1. This clonotype originated in an adult who received the influenza vaccine. The specimen comprised CXCR5+ CD38+ circulating T follicular helper cells from blood, sampled on the day of influenza vaccination. Subset specified: circulating Tfh, non-naive CD4+CXCR5+PD-1+ (ICOS+CD38+ or ICOS-CD38-). CDR3 DNA: TGTGCCAGCAGTAGGACCGGGACAGGAAATCAGCCCCAGCATTTT. Protein product: CASSRTGTGNQPQHF.